The 13 T cell receptor beta chains reported below all come from one sample, sequenced in a study of CD8+CD57+ T cells in acquired aplastic anemia. Profiles of TCR beta VDJ and CDR3 were generated from a genomic DNA template. TCRdb recomputed calls from the reads with MiXCR, one row per CDR3 protein. The top ten clones hold 42% of a sample with 200,000 to 300,000 distinct CDR3 sequences, less than 85% of them seen once. Patients who underwent sequencing had shown CD8+CD57+ cell expansion by flow cytometry. Sequences were obtained from sorted CD4+, CD8+, or CD8+CD57+ T cells (not recorded which) from PBMCs. The source of these receptors is a human donor with aplastic anemia.

As to this clonotype: A read error may produce the germline difference seen at one junction end. The rearrangement joins TRBV7-9 to TRBJ2-3; D is possibly TRBD1 (8 bases). The CDR3 has 14 amino acids. The germline V gene has CDR1 SEHNR and CDR2 FQNEAQ (reference sequence). The CDR3 protein is CASSSAGQAYTESF. The CDR3, as DNA: TGTGCCAGCAGCTCAGCGGGACAGGCCTACACTGAGTCTTTT.

This clonotype has only a few counts. Since the CDR3 does not end with the conserved phenylalanine or tryptophan, this likely comes from a read error. Because the CDR3's place on the DNA is in doubt, the DNA is left out and the CDR3 is given as listed by TCRdb. The gene calls are TRBV7-3 and TRBJ2-3; whether TRBD1, the table's D call, matches the DNA was not checked. CDR1 is SGHTA and CDR2 is FQGTGA in the germline V gene. The CDR3 numbers 13 amino acids, ends counted. The CDR3: CASSLDLTGTKEA.

V gene TRBV7-9 combines with J gene TRBJ1-2; D ambiguous. Germline V gene sequence: CDR1 SEHNR, CDR2 FQNEAQ (reference sequence). The CDR3 sequence is 16 residues long. Between the trimmed V and J ends, which lost 5 bases and 11 bases, there was a span of 27 bases. As DNA, the CDR3 is TGTGCCAGCAGCCTCGGAAGAGGTCAGATGTCCTATGAGTACACCTTC. It specifies CASSLGRGQMSYEYTF.

The chain employs TRBV5-6 and TRBJ1-2; D is possibly TRBD1 (6 bases). CDR3 length equals 16 residues. The V and J ends lost 0 bases and 5 bases respectively, with 17 bases between them. Germline loops: CDR1 SGHDT, CDR2 YYEEEE. CDR3 in DNA: TGTGCCAGCAGCTTGGGGACAGACGGGCTCGTATATGGCTACACCTTC. This encodes CASSLGTDGLVYGYTF.

A note on this clonotype: The junction departs from the called germline gene at one end, perhaps through a read error. The gene calls are TRBV9 and TRBJ2-3; D unresolved. This CDR3 contains 14 residues. CDR1 SGDLS and CDR2 YYNGEE come from the germline V gene. CDR3 sequence reads: CASSVDSYKNTEDF. CDR3 DNA sequence: TGTGCCAGCAGCGTCGACTCTTACAAGAACACTGAAGATTTT.

The chain carries TRBV7-3 and TRBJ2-7; TRBD2 is a possible D gene (6 bases). Trimming stripped 5 bases from V and 7 bases from J, with 18 bases between. Germline V CDR1 and CDR2: SGHTA, FQGTGA. The CDR3 contains 14 residues. The CDR3 loop reads CASSVGGNSGEQYF. CDR3 sequence (DNA): TGTGCCAGCAGCGTAGGCGGGAATTCGGGAGAGCAGTACTTC.

This chain connects TRBV4-2 to TRBJ1-1; TRBD1 matches at 9 bases. Germline trimming cut 4 bases from V and 6 bases from J; bases unmatched to any gene: 3. The length of the CDR3 is 13 residues. The germline gives CDR1 LGHNA, CDR2 YNFKEQ. DNA of the CDR3: TGTGCCAGCAGCCGGGACAGGGCCGCTGAAGCTTTCTTT. Residues: CASSRDRAAEAFF.

On this clonotype itself: Because it lacks the conserved phenylalanine or tryptophan at the end, this CDR3 is likely a read error. The DNA is left out, because the CDR3 cannot be placed on it with certainty; the CDR3 is given as TCRdb lists it. The chain uses TRBV7-3 and TRBJ2-3; the table names TRBD2, a call not compared with the DNA. Both ends counted, the CDR3 spans 13 residues. Germline V gene lookup returns CDR1 SGHTA and CDR2 FQGTGA. This CDR3 is CASSSSGTWGETY.

A word on this clonotype: One end of the junction does not line up with germline, which may come from a read error. The rearrangement joins TRBV11-3 to TRBJ2-5, with D uncertain. The germline CDR1 and CDR2 sequences are SGHNT and YENEEA. CDR3 length: 14 amino acids. The CDR3 protein is CATSLGSAEETQYF. CDR3 bases: TGTGCCACCAGCTTAGGCAGCGCGGAAGAGACCCAGTACTTC.

This clonotype was counted only a few times. The chain is built from TRBV11-3 and TRBJ2-5; D perhaps matches TRBD1 (6 bases). The germline V and J ends were trimmed by 1 base and 11 bases, with 11 bases remaining between them. The CDR3 runs to 12 residues. The germline CDR1 and CDR2 sequences are SGHNT and YENEEA. The DNA for the CDR3 is TGTGCCAGCAGCTTAGCTCTGACAGGTCAGTACTTC. It specifies CASSLALTGQYF.

V and J are TRBV20-1 and TRBJ2-5, with 13 bases matching TRBD2. The J segment lost 5 bases and the V segment lost 6 bases, leaving 9 bases of the junction unmatched. Germline V gives CDR1 DFQATT, CDR2 SNEGSKA (reference sequence). CDR3 length: 15 amino acids. CDR3 in amino acids: CSAGLAGAREETQYF. Written as DNA, the CDR3 is TGCAGTGCCGGACTAGCGGGAGCGCGGGAGGAGACCCAGTACTTC.

This clonotype appeared a few times. This rearrangement joins TRBV25-1 to TRBJ1-3; D might be TRBD1 (5 bases). The germline V gene has CDR1 MGHDK and CDR2 SYGVNS. V was cut by 6 bases and J by 4 bases, with 10 bases left in between. The CDR3 is made up of 13 amino acids. This chain's CDR3 is CASSPTAGNTIYF. In DNA, the CDR3 is TGTGCCAGCAGCCCGACAGCGGGAAACACCATATATTTT.

The chain uses TRBV7-2 and TRBJ2-3, with a weak D call TRBD2 (6 bases). Trimming took 5 bases from V and 8 from J, leaving 29 bases between them. The CDR3 consists of 18 residues. Per germline, CDR1 SGHTA and CDR2 FQGNSA. This CDR3 is CASSQAGNQETQYATQYF. The CDR3, as DNA: TGTGCCAGCAGCCAAGCGGGCAACCAAGAGACCCAGTACGCTACGCAGTATTTT.